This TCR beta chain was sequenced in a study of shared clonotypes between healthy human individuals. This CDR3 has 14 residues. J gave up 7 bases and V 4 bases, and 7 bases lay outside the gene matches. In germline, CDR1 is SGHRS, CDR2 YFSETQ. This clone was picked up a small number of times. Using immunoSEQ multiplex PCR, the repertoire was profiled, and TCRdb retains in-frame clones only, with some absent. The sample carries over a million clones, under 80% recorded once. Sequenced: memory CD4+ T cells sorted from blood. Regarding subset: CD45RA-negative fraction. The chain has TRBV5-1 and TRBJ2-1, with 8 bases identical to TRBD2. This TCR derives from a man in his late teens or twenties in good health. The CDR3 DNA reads TGCGCCAGCAGCCCGGGACTAGGGGAGAATGAGCAGTTCTTC. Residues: CASSPGLGENEQFF.